A selection of T cell receptor beta chains follows, all from one sample in a study of blood T cell repertoires in COVID-19. The assay was immunoSEQ multiplex PCR, and TCRdb's table has in-frame clones only and misses some. The sample includes about 120,000 clones, about 80% of them seen just once. Material: peripheral blood. Receptor source: a human donor in a cohort sampled during active COVID-19. The CDR3 runs from the conserved cysteine through the conserved F or W. D genes are given only for firm matches. Not all rows give a size; the values are once, few, many and, for expanded clones, a class.

v_call: TRBV5-5
d_call: TRBD2
j_call: TRBJ2-2
clone_size: .
cdr3_nt: TGTGCCAGCAGCCCACGGGTTAGCGGCGGGAGCGGTACCGGGGAGCTGTTTTTT
cdr3_aa: CASSPRVSGGSGTGELFF

v_call: TRBV2
d_call: TRBD1
j_call: TRBJ2-7
clone_size: .
cdr3_nt: TGTGCCAGCAGGGACAGGGTAGGGACTCCCCACGAGCAGTACTTC
cdr3_aa: CASRDRVGTPHEQYF

v_call: TRBV30
d_call: TRBD2
j_call: TRBJ2-5
clone_size: .
cdr3_nt: TGTGCCTTCGGGACTAGCTGGGAGACCCAGTACTTC
cdr3_aa: CAFGTSWETQYF

v_call: TRBV30
d_call: .
j_call: TRBJ2-5
clone_size: .
cdr3_nt: TGTGCCTGGAGTGTCGGCAGGGGCCAAGAGACCCAGTACTTC
cdr3_aa: CAWSVGRGQETQYF

v_call: TRBV3-1/TRBV3-2
d_call: TRBD2
j_call: TRBJ2-1
clone_size: .
cdr3_nt: TGTGCCAGCAGCCGATGGGGACTAGCGGGAGGCGAACAGTTCTTC
cdr3_aa: CASSRWGLAGGEQFF

v_call: TRBV18
d_call: .
j_call: TRBJ2-7
clone_size: .
cdr3_nt: TGTGCCAGCTCACCCTCGGGGAGCCTCGCCTACGAGCAGTACTTC
cdr3_aa: CASSPSGSLAYEQYF

v_call: TRBV11-2
d_call: .
j_call: TRBJ1-2
clone_size: .
cdr3_nt: TGTGCCAGCAGCCCCCCGTGGGCCTTGGGTAACTATGGCTACACCTTC
cdr3_aa: CASSPPWALGNYGYTF

v_call: TRBV7-8
d_call: TRBD2
j_call: TRBJ2-2
clone_size: few
cdr3_nt: TGTGCCACCAGAATGGGACTATTTACCGGGGAGCTGTTTTTT
cdr3_aa: CATRMGLFTGELFF

v_call: TRBV7-8
d_call: .
j_call: TRBJ2-3
clone_size: .
cdr3_nt: TGTGCCAGCAGCCTCGCCTCCAGCGCGGGCACAGATACGCAGTATTTT
cdr3_aa: CASSLASSAGTDTQYF

v_call: TRBV5-1
d_call: .
j_call: TRBJ2-2
clone_size: .
cdr3_nt: TGCGCCAGTAGTCGACTGTTGTCGGGCACCGGGGAGCTGTTTTTT
cdr3_aa: CASSRLLSGTGELFF

v_call: TRBV28
d_call: TRBD1
j_call: TRBJ2-7
clone_size: .
cdr3_nt: TGTGCCAGCAGACCTATGACAGGGTACTCCTACGAGCAGTACTTC
cdr3_aa: CASRPMTGYSYEQYF

v_call: TRBV28
d_call: .
j_call: TRBJ1-3
clone_size: .
cdr3_nt: TGTGCCAGCAGTTTAAGGGGCAGGTACTCTGGAAACACCATATATTTT
cdr3_aa: CASSLRGRYSGNTIYF

v_call: TRBV6-1
d_call: TRBD1
j_call: TRBJ1-4
clone_size: .
cdr3_nt: TGTGCCAGCAGTGAAACAGGGGGAGTAGAAAAACTGTTTTTT
cdr3_aa: CASSETGGVEKLFF

v_call: TRBV2
d_call: TRBD1
j_call: TRBJ1-2
clone_size: many
cdr3_nt: TGTGCCAGCGATAAACAGGGGGCGGTTGGCTACACCTTC
cdr3_aa: CASDKQGAVGYTF

v_call: TRBV4-1
d_call: .
j_call: TRBJ2-3
clone_size: .
cdr3_nt: TGCGCCAGCAGCCAAGCGGCGGGGAGCACAGATACGCAGTATTTT
cdr3_aa: CASSQAAGSTDTQYF

v_call: TRBV10-3
d_call: TRBD2
j_call: TRBJ2-3
clone_size: few
cdr3_nt: TGTGCCATCAGTGAAGGTAGCGGGGCGAACACAGATACGCAGTATTTT
cdr3_aa: CAISEGSGANTDTQYF

v_call: TRBV24-1
d_call: TRBD1
j_call: TRBJ2-7
clone_size: .
cdr3_nt: TGTGCCACCAGTGATCCGGGGACAGGGAGCCACGAGCAGTACTTC
cdr3_aa: CATSDPGTGSHEQYF

v_call: TRBV15
d_call: .
j_call: TRBJ2-1
clone_size: few
cdr3_nt: TGTGCCACCAGCAGAGATCGCGGAGGCGGCTACAATGAGCAGTTCTTC
cdr3_aa: CATSRDRGGGYNEQFF

v_call: TRBV5-6
d_call: TRBD2
j_call: TRBJ2-1
clone_size: .
cdr3_nt: TGTGCCAGCAGCTTTGCGGGAGGGCTTAATGAGCAGTTCTTC
cdr3_aa: CASSFAGGLNEQFF

v_call: TRBV6-2/TRBV6-3
d_call: .
j_call: TRBJ1-6
clone_size: few
cdr3_nt: TGTGCCAGCAGTTACCGGCAGGGAACAGGATCACCCCTCCACTTT
cdr3_aa: CASSYRQGTGSPLHF

v_call: TRBV7-2
d_call: .
j_call: TRBJ2-5
clone_size: .
cdr3_nt: TGTGCCAGCAGCTCTAAAGAGTCCGAGACCCAGTACTTC
cdr3_aa: CASSSKESETQYF

v_call: TRBV7-9
d_call: TRBD2
j_call: TRBJ2-3
clone_size: .
cdr3_nt: TGTGCCAGCAGTAGACTAGCGGGAGTTCTGACAGATACGCAGTATTTT
cdr3_aa: CASSRLAGVLTDTQYF

v_call: TRBV30
d_call: .
j_call: TRBJ1-6
clone_size: few
cdr3_nt: TGTGCCTGGAGGCTGACAGAGTATAATTCACCCCTCCACTTT
cdr3_aa: CAWRLTEYNSPLHF

v_call: TRBV27
d_call: .
j_call: TRBJ1-4
clone_size: few
cdr3_nt: TGTGCCAGCAGCCTCTACGGACCAGGGTCGTCAACTAATGAAAAACTGTTTTTT
cdr3_aa: CASSLYGPGSSTNEKLFF

v_call: TRBV14
d_call: .
j_call: TRBJ2-5
clone_size: .
cdr3_nt: TGTGCCAGCAGCCGGACGGGTACAGAGGGAGAGACCCAGTACTTC
cdr3_aa: CASSRTGTEGETQYF

v_call: TRBV7-8
d_call: TRBD2
j_call: TRBJ2-1
clone_size: .
cdr3_nt: TGTGCCCGCAGCCGAGTGGCGGGGCTAGCGGGGGGGTACAATGAGCAGTTCTTC
cdr3_aa: CARSRVAGLAGGYNEQFF

v_call: TRBV18
d_call: TRBD1
j_call: TRBJ2-2
clone_size: .
cdr3_nt: TGTGCCAGCTCAGCTAGACAGGGACCCGAAGGGGAGCTGTTTTTT
cdr3_aa: CASSARQGPEGELFF

v_call: TRBV28
d_call: TRBD1
j_call: TRBJ1-6
clone_size: .
cdr3_nt: TGTGCCAGCAGTTTCGGGACAGGTAGAAAGTATAATTCACCCCTCCACTTT
cdr3_aa: CASSFGTGRKYNSPLHF

v_call: TRBV11-2
d_call: .
j_call: TRBJ2-3
clone_size: .
cdr3_nt: TGTGCCAGCAGCCCCCTAAGGGGTACGCAGTATTTT
cdr3_aa: CASSPLRGTQYF

v_call: TRBV5-4
d_call: TRBD2
j_call: TRBJ2-3
clone_size: .
cdr3_nt: TGTGCCAGCAGCTTGGCCGGACTAGAGTGGGCAGATACGCAGTATTTT
cdr3_aa: CASSLAGLEWADTQYF

v_call: TRBV20-1
d_call: .
j_call: TRBJ2-1
clone_size: .
cdr3_nt: TGCAGTGCTACGGAGGTTGAGCAGTTCTTC
cdr3_aa: CSATEVEQFF

v_call: TRBV5-6
d_call: TRBD1
j_call: TRBJ1-1
clone_size: .
cdr3_nt: TGTGCCAGCAGCCATACTTCGGACAGGGGGCGCCGGCCAGCTTTCTTT
cdr3_aa: CASSHTSDRGRRPAFF

v_call: TRBV18
d_call: .
j_call: TRBJ2-2
clone_size: .
cdr3_nt: TGTGCCAGCTCCCAAGCAGGGCAGTCATGGAACACCGGGGAGCTGTTTTTT
cdr3_aa: CASSQAGQSWNTGELFF

v_call: TRBV14
d_call: .
j_call: TRBJ1-6
clone_size: few
cdr3_nt: TGTGCCAGCAGCCAACTACAGGGCGGTTCACCCCTCCACTTT
cdr3_aa: CASSQLQGGSPLHF

v_call: TRBV7-3
d_call: TRBD2
j_call: TRBJ2-2
clone_size: .
cdr3_nt: TGTGCCAGCAGCTTGGGACTAGCGGGGACCGGGGAGCTGTTTTTT
cdr3_aa: CASSLGLAGTGELFF

v_call: TRBV2
d_call: .
j_call: TRBJ2-3
clone_size: few
cdr3_nt: TGTGCCAGCAGTGTTGGGCTAGCACCAGATACGCAGTATTTT
cdr3_aa: CASSVGLAPDTQYF

v_call: TRBV28
d_call: .
j_call: TRBJ1-2
clone_size: .
cdr3_nt: TGTGCCAGCAGTCCGTCCCGCCCCGGTGCGAGCGGCTACACCTTC
cdr3_aa: CASSPSRPGASGYTF

v_call: TRBV7-8
d_call: .
j_call: TRBJ1-3
clone_size: .
cdr3_nt: TGTGCCAGCAGCTCCCATGACAGGTCCTCCTCTGGAAACACCATATATTTT
cdr3_aa: CASSSHDRSSSGNTIYF

v_call: TRBV10-3
d_call: TRBD1
j_call: TRBJ2-1
clone_size: .
cdr3_nt: TGTGCCATCAGGCAGACAGGGAACTCCTACAATGAGCAGTTCTTC
cdr3_aa: CAIRQTGNSYNEQFF

v_call: TRBV28
d_call: TRBD1
j_call: TRBJ1-1
clone_size: few
cdr3_nt: TGTGCCAGCAGGATAGGGGGCAGGGGCACTGAAGCTTTCTTT
cdr3_aa: CASRIGGRGTEAFF

v_call: TRBV2
d_call: TRBD1
j_call: TRBJ2-7
clone_size: .
cdr3_nt: TGTGCCAGCAAAAGACAGGGGGCGGCCGAGCAGTACTTC
cdr3_aa: CASKRQGAAEQYF

v_call: TRBV24-1
d_call: TRBD1
j_call: TRBJ2-3
clone_size: .
cdr3_nt: TGTGCCACCAGTGATTCCCCCGGGACAGGTATAGATACGCAGTATTTT
cdr3_aa: CATSDSPGTGIDTQYF

v_call: TRBV30
d_call: TRBD2
j_call: TRBJ2-1
clone_size: .
cdr3_nt: TGTGCCCTGACGGGACTAGCGGCTTACAATGAGCAGTTCTTC
cdr3_aa: CALTGLAAYNEQFF

v_call: TRBV7-8
d_call: .
j_call: TRBJ1-1
clone_size: once
cdr3_nt: TGTGCCAGCAGCTTAGCGCCAGGGAAGATGAACACTGAAGCTTTCTTT
cdr3_aa: CASSLAPGKMNTEAFF

v_call: TRBV6-6
d_call: .
j_call: TRBJ2-1
clone_size: .
cdr3_nt: TGTGCCAGCAGTTGGGAGAAAATCTCTGAGCAGTTCTTC
cdr3_aa: CASSWEKISEQFF

v_call: TRBV28
d_call: .
j_call: TRBJ1-1
clone_size: .
cdr3_nt: TGTGCCAGCAGTTTAATCGCAGGGTTGAACACTGAAGCTTTCTTT
cdr3_aa: CASSLIAGLNTEAFF

v_call: TRBV6-5
d_call: TRBD1
j_call: TRBJ1-2
clone_size: once
cdr3_nt: TGTGCCAGCAGCCGGACAGGGGATGGCTACACCTTC
cdr3_aa: CASSRTGDGYTF